The clone carrying this TCR beta chain was found once. Its antigen is currently unknown. United States facilities provided treatment to all participants with HIV. At survey level, the immunoSEQ assay was run in its v3.0 version. Sequencing was performed with immunoSEQ multiplex PCR; in TCRdb, only in-frame clones are kept and a portion is missing. The repertoire holds around 35,000 clones, with almost 97% as singletons. This record belongs to a study of long-term antiretroviral therapy in people with HIV. Study findings and constraints: Versus controls, repertoires in people with HIV had narrower CDR3 length ranges. The study collected blood between the mid-2000s and the late 2010s, possibly under older ART regimens. Transplant donor controls retained higher diversity, though diversity increased after ART.

This CDR3 has 15 residues. V was clipped by 0 bases and J by 0 bases, with 6 bases between them. CDR1 and CDR2 from the germline V gene are MGHRA and YSYEKL. The V and J genes are TRBV4-1 and TRBJ1-3; no clear D. The receptor comes from a man aged 25-40 years with HIV. This sample comprised unsorted PBMCs, obtained 6.9 years after starting antiretroviral therapy. This CDR3 is CASSQEDTSGNTIYF. DNA of the CDR3: TGCGCCAGCAGCCAAGAGGATACCTCTGGAAACACCATATATTTT.